The text below deals with one T cell receptor (beta chain). The target antigen is unknown. At the deep level, the assay was run. Each sorted subset replicate got 200 ng genomic DNA, around 29,000 genomes. Method: immunoSEQ multiplex PCR; TCRdb's copy keeps in-frame clones and lacks some. In the table there are around 700,000 clones, approximately 79% of which are singletons. The sample comes from a study of shared clonotypes between healthy human individuals. Whole-study context: Each donor contributed plates that comprised three CD4 naive, three CD4 memory, two CD8 naive and one CD8 memory. Study outcomes and limitations: Generation probabilities were higher for clonotypes shared across all four sorted-subset donors than for unshared ones.

The CDR3 length is 13 residues. The J segment lost 6 bases and the V segment lost 8 bases, leaving 10 bases of the junction unmatched. From germline, CDR1 is SQVTM and CDR2 ANQGSEA. Material: memory CD4+ T cells sorted from blood. Subset reported: CD45RA-negative fraction. This clonotype was obtained from a woman younger than 45 in good health. This chain links TRBV29-1 with TRBJ2-1; 7 bases are a match to TRBD1. The CDR3 loop reads CSTSDRVGNEQFF. The CDR3 nucleotides read TGCAGCACCTCAGACAGGGTCGGCAATGAGCAGTTCTTC.